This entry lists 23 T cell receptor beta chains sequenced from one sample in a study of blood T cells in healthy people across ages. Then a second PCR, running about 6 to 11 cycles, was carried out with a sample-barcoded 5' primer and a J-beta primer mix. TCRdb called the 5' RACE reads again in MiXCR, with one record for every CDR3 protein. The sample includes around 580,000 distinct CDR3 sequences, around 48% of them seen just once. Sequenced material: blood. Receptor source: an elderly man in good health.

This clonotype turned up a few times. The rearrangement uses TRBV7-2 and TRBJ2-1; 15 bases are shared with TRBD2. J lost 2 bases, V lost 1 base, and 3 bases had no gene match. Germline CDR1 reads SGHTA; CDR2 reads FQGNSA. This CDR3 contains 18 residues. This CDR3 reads CASSLVGLAGGTYNEQFF. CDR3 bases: TGTGCCAGCAGCTTAGTGGGACTAGCGGGGGGTACCTACAATGAGCAGTTCTTC. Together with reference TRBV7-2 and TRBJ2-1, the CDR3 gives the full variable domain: GAGVSQSPSNKVTEKGKDVELRCDPISGHTALYWYRQSLGQGLEFLIYFQGNSAPDKSGLPSDRFSAERTGGSVSTLTIQRTQQEDSAVYLCASSLVGLAGGTYNEQFFGPGTRLTVL.

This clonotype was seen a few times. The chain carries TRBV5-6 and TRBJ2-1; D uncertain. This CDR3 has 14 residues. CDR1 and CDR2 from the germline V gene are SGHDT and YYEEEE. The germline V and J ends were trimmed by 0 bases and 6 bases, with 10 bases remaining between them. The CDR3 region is CASSLDGKRNEQFF. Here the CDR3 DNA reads TGTGCCAGCAGCTTGGACGGTAAACGCAATGAGCAGTTCTTC.

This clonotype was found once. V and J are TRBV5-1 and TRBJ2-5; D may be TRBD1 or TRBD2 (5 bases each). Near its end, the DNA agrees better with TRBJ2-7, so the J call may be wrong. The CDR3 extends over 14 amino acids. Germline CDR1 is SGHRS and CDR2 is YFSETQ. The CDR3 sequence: CASSVGTRDGEQYF. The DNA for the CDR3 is TGCGCCAGCAGCGTGGGGACCCGAGACGGCGAGCAGTACTTC.

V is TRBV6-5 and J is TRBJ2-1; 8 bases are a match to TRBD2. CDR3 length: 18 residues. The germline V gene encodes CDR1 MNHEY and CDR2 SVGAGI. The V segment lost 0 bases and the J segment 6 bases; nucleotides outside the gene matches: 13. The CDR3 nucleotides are TGTGCCAGCAGTTACTCGCTAAATCCAGCGGGAGAGTCCAATGAGCAGTTCTTC. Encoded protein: CASSYSLNPAGESNEQFF.

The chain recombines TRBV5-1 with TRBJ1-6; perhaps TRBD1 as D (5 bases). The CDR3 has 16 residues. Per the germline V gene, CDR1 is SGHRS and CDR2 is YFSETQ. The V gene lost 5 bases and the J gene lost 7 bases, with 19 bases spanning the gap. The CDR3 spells CASSLNPGLYNSPLHF. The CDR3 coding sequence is TGCGCCAGCAGTTTAAATCCGGGACTTTACAATTCACCCCTCCACTTT.

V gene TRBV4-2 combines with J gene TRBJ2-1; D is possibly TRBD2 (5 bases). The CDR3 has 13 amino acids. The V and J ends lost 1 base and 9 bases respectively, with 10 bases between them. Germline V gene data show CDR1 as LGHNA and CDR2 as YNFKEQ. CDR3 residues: CASSQVLAGEQFF. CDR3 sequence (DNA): TGTGCCAGCAGCCAAGTTCTAGCCGGTGAGCAGTTCTTC.

CDR3 DNA: TGTGCCAGCAGTAATCAGATCCGGGACACCGCGCAGTTCTTC. Its translation: CASSNQIRDTAQFF. The J gene is TRBJ2-1, the V gene TRBV6-2 or TRBV6-3, with D possibly matching TRBD1 (6 bases). Germline values: CDR1 MNHEY, CDR2 SVGEGT. The ends were cut back, 5 bases at V and 12 bases at J, with 20 bases in the middle. The CDR3 is 14 amino acids.

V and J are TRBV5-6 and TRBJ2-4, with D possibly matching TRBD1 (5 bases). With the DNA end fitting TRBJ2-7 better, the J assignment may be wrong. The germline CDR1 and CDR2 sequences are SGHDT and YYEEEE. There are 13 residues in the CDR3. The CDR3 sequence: CASSVTAIYEQYF. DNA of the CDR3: TGTGCCAGCAGCGTGACAGCGATCTACGAGCAGTACTTC.

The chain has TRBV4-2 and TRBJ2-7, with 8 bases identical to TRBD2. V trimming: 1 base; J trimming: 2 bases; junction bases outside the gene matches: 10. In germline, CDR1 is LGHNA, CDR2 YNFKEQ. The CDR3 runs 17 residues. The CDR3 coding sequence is TGTGCCAGCAGCCAAGTGGAGGGGAGCGGGAGCACCTACGAGCAGTACTTC. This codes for CASSQVEGSGSTYEQYF.

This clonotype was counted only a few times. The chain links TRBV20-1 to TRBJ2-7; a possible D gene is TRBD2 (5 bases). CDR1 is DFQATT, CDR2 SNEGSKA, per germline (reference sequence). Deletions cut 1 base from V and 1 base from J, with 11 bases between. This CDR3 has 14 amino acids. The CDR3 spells CSARALLVSYEQYF. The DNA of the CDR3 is TGCAGTGCTAGAGCTTTACTAGTTTCCTACGAGCAGTACTTC.

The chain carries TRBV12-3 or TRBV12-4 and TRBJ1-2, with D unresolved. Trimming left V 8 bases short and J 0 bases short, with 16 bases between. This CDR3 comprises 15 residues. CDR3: CASEPWAEANYGYTF. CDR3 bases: TGTGCCAGCGAACCTTGGGCCGAAGCTAACTATGGCTACACCTTC.

Here the CDR3 DNA reads TGTGCCAGCAGCCCCGAGCCCCTGATAAACAATGAGCAGTACTTC. Translation gives CASSPEPLINNEQYF. The chain has TRBV4-2 and TRBJ2-7; D is unresolved. V was shortened by 4 bases and J by 7 bases, with 20 bases between the two germline ends. Germline V CDR1 and CDR2: LGHNA, YNFKEQ. This CDR3 region has 15 residues.

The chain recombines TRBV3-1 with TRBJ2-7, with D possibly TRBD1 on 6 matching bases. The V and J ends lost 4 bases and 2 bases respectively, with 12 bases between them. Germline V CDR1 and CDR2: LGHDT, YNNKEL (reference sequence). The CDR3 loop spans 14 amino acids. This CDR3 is CASSPGQITYEQYF. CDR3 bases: TGTGCCAGCAGCCCCGGACAGATAACCTACGAGCAGTACTTC.

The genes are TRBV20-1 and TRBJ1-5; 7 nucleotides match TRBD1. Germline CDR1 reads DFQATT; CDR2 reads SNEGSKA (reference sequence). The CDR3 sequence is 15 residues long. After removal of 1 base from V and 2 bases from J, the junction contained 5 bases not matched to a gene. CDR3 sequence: CSARGRQGRNQPQHF. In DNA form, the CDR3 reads TGCAGTGCTAGAGGTAGACAGGGTCGCAATCAGCCCCAGCATTTT.

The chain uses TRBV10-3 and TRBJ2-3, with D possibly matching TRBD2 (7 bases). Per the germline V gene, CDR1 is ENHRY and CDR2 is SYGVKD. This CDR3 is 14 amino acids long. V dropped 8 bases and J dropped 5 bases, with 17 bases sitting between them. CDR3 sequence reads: CAISPGGQGDTQYF. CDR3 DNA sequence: TGTGCCATCTCCCCCGGGGGGCAGGGAGATACGCAGTATTTT.

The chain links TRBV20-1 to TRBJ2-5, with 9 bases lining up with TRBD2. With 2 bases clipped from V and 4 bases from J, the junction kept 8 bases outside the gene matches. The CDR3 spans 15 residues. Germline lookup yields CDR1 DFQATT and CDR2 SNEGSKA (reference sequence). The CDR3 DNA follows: TGCAGTGCTAGACACCGACTAGCGGCACGAGAGACCCAGTACTTC. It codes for CSARHRLAARETQYF.

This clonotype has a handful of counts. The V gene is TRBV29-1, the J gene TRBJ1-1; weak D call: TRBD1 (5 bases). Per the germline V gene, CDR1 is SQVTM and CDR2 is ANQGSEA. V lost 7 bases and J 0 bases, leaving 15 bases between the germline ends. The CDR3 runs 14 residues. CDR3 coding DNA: TGCAGCGCTAGCGAGGGGCACGTGAACACTGAAGCTTTCTTT. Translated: CSASEGHVNTEAFF.

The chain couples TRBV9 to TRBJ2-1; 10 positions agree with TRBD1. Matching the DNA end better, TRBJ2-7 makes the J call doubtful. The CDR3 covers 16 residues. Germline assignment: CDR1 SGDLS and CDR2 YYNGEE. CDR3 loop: CASSVGDRGSYNEQYF. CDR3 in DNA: TGTGCCAGCAGCGTAGGGGACAGGGGTTCCTACAATGAGCAGTACTTC.

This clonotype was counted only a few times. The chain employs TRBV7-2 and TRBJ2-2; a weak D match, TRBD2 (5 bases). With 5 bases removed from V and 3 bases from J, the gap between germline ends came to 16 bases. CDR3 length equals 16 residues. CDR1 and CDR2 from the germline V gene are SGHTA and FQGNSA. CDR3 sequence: CASSGRQEAHTGELFF. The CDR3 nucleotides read TGTGCCAGCAGCGGGCGCCAGGAGGCCCACACCGGGGAGCTGTTTTTT.

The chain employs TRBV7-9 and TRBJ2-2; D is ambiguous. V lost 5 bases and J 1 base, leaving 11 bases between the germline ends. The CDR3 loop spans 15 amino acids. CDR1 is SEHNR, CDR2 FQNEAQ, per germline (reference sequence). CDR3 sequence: CASSAPRLNTGELFF. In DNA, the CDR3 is TGTGCCAGCAGCGCACCGCGCCTGAACACCGGGGAGCTGTTTTTT.

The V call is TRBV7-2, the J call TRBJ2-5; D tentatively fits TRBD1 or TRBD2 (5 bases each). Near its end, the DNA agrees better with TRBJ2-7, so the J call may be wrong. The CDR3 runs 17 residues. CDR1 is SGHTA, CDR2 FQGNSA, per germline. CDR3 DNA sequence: TGTGCCAGCAGCTTAGACCATTGGGGGACGTTACCCTACGAGCAGTACTTC. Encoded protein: CASSLDHWGTLPYEQYF.

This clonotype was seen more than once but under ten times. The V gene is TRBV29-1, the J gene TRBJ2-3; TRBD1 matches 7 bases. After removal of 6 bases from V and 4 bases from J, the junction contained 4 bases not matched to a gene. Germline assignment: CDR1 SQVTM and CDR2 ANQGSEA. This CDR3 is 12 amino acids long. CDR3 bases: TGCAGCGTAGATACAGGGGCAGATACGCAGTATTTT. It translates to CSVDTGADTQYF.

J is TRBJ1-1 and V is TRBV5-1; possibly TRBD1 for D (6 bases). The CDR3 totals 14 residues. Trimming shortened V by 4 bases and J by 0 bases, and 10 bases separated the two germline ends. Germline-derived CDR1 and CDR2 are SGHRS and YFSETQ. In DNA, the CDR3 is TGCGCCAGCAGCATAGACAGGCTGAACACTGAAGCTTTCTTT. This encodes CASSIDRLNTEAFF. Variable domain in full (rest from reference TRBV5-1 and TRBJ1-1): KAGVTQTPRYLIKTRGQQVTLSCSPISGHRSVSWYQQTPGQGLQFLFEYFSETQRNKGNFPGRFSGRQFSNSRSEMNVSTLELGDSALYLCASSIDRLNTEAFFGQGTRLTVV.